Listed below are T cell receptor beta chains from one sample, sequenced in a study of identifying expanded T cells in peripheral blood. The assay was immunoSEQ multiplex PCR, and TCRdb's table has in-frame clones only and misses some. The table includes 70,000 to 100,000 clones, almost 90% detected once. Sequences were obtained from blood. The source is a person between 18 and 70 years old in good health. CDR3s include the opening cysteine and the closing phenylalanine or tryptophan. The D gene is left open where the match is weak. Where a row states a size, it is once, few, many or the class of an expanded clone; other rows omit it.

>NA|TRBV27|15|TRBJ1-2|TRBD1
TGTGCCAGCAGTCCCGGGACAGGGAAGGAAGGAGGCTACACCTTC
CASSPGTGKEGGYTF
>once|TRBV7-9|14|TRBJ2-2|NA
TGTGCCAGCGGATCCGGGATGAGGGGCGGGGAGCTGTTTTTT
CASGSGMRGGELFF
>once|TRBV30|18|TRBJ2-5|TRBD1
TGTGCCTGGAACCTCGGCGGGCCACTGACAGGGGGCCAAGAGACCCAGTACTTC
CAWNLGGPLTGGQETQYF
>NA|TRBV4-3|13|TRBJ1-1|NA
TGCGCCAGCAGCCATTACCGAGGGACTGAAGCTTTCTTT
CASSHYRGTEAFF
>NA|TRBV10-1|14|TRBJ2-4|NA
TGCGCCAGCAGGGACCGGGACGTTAAAAACATTCAGTACTTC
CASRDRDVKNIQYF
>NA|TRBV9|16|TRBJ2-7|TRBD2
TGTGCCAGCAGCGTAGGAGGACTAGCGGGCTCCTACGAGCAGTACTTC
CASSVGGLAGSYEQYF
>NA|TRBV5-1|13|TRBJ1-1|NA
TGCGCCAGCAGCTTGGGATCGGAACTTGAAGCTTTCTTT
CASSLGSELEAFF
>once|TRBV5-6|15|TRBJ2-3|NA
TGTGCCAGCAGCTTGGGGGTTCCGGGCACAGATACGCAGTATTTT
CASSLGVPGTDTQYF
>NA|TRBV5-1|19|TRBJ2-5|TRBD2
TGCGCCAGCAGCTCCATACCTCCCGGACTAGCGGGAGGCTCTGAGACCCAGTACTTC
CASSSIPPGLAGGSETQYF
>NA|TRBV4-3|16|TRBJ2-1|NA
TGCGCCAGCAGCCAAACCACAGCGACCCTCTACAATGAGCAGTTCTTC
CASSQTTATLYNEQFF
>NA|TRBV10-3|12|TRBJ2-5|NA
TGTGCCATCAGTGACAGGGTTGAGACCCAGTACTTC
CAISDRVETQYF
>NA|TRBV27|15|TRBJ1-5|TRBD1
TGTGCCAGCAGGGGGACAGGGGTTAGCAATCAGCCCCAGCATTTT
CASRGTGVSNQPQHF
>NA|TRBV2|14|TRBJ2-7|TRBD1
TGTGCCAGCAGAGAAGGGACAGGGTTTCACGAGCAGTACTTC
CASREGTGFHEQYF
>NA|TRBV15|17|TRBJ1-6|TRBD1
TGTGCCACCAGCAGAGATATCTTGGGACAGGAGAATTCACCCCTCCACTTT
CATSRDILGQENSPLHF
>NA|TRBV5-4|14|TRBJ2-5|NA
TGTGCCAGCAGCTATGACCAGGGAGGAGAGACCCAGTACTTC
CASSYDQGGETQYF
>NA|TRBV9|15|TRBJ2-3|NA
TGTGCCAGCAGCGTCACGACAGGAAGAACAGATACGCAGTATTTT
CASSVTTGRTDTQYF
>NA|TRBV11-2|15|TRBJ2-3|NA
TGTGCCAGCAGCTTAGCGCTAGTCGTGACAGATACGCAGTATTTT
CASSLALVVTDTQYF
>NA|TRBV9|16|TRBJ1-1|TRBD1
TGTGCCAGCAGCGTAGGATCCGGGACAGCATTTACTGAAGCTTTCTTT
CASSVGSGTAFTEAFF
>NA|TRBV7-3|14|TRBJ2-7|TRBD2
TGTGCCAGCAGCTGGACTAGCGGGAGTTACGAGCAGTACTTC
CASSWTSGSYEQYF
>once|TRBV30|15|TRBJ1-5|TRBD1
TGTGCCTGGAGTGCCCGCGCAGGGGACAGTCAGCCCCAGCATTTT
CAWSARAGDSQPQHF
>NA|TRBV6-1|16|TRBJ1-5|NA
TGTGCCAGCAGTGCCCGACAGGTCACTCCCAATCAGCCCCAGCATTTT
CASSARQVTPNQPQHF
>NA|TRBV30|13|TRBJ2-7|NA
TGTGCCTGGAGCGGCTCCTTTTCCTACGAGCAGTACTTC
CAWSGSFSYEQYF
>NA|TRBV7-2|14|TRBJ2-7|TRBD1
TGTGCCAGCAACGATCGACAGGGGGCGTACGAGCAGTACTTC
CASNDRQGAYEQYF
>NA|TRBV27|14|TRBJ2-3|NA
TGTGCCAGCAAAAAGAACCCCCGCACAGATACGCAGTATTTT
CASKKNPRTDTQYF
>NA|TRBV29-1|9|TRBJ1-2|NA
TGCAGCGTTGACTATGGCTACACCTTC
CSVDYGYTF
>NA|TRBV5-1|14|TRBJ2-6|TRBD1
TGCGCCAGCAGCCCGCCGAGACAGGGTAACGTCCTGACTTTC
CASSPPRQGNVLTF
>NA|TRBV9|15|TRBJ1-2|NA
TGTGCCAGCAGCGTAGACCTGGGACTACAGGAGGGCTACACCTTC
CASSVDLGLQEGYTF
>NA|TRBV28|14|TRBJ2-7|NA
TGTGCCAGCAGTTTATCCCTTCCAGGGAACGAGCAGTACTTC
CASSLSLPGNEQYF
>NA|TRBV2|14|TRBJ2-6|NA
TGTGCCAGCAAGACAGGCTCTGGGGCCAACGTCCTGACTTTC
CASKTGSGANVLTF
>few|TRBV19|14|TRBJ1-5|NA
TGTGCCAGTAGTATAACGGGGGAGGGCCAGCCCCAGCATTTT
CASSITGEGQPQHF
>NA|TRBV7-2|15|TRBJ2-1|NA
TGTGCCAGCAGCTTATCATTCAGCTCCTACAATGAGCAGTTCTTC
CASSLSFSSYNEQFF
>once|TRBV7-6|16|TRBJ2-1|NA
TGTGCCAGCCGCCCGATTGTAGGGGGCTCCTACAATGAGCAGTTCTTC
CASRPIVGGSYNEQFF
>NA|TRBV6-5|16|TRBJ2-1|NA
TGTGCCAGCAGTTTCTCACCGCGGTCCTCCTACCCCCAGCAGTTCTTC
CASSFSPRSSYPQQFF
>NA|TRBV27|16|TRBJ2-1|NA
TGTGCCAGCAGTTTATCTGTTGATTCCTCCTACAATGAGCAGTTCTTC
CASSLSVDSSYNEQFF
>NA|TRBV19|14|TRBJ1-4|TRBD1
TGTGCCAGTAGTATCGCGACAGGGAGGGAAAAACTGTTTTTT
CASSIATGREKLFF
>NA|TRBV4-3|13|TRBJ2-1|TRBD2
TGCGCCAGCAGCCAAGAAAACGGGGGGGAGCAGTTCTTC
CASSQENGGEQFF
>NA|TRBV15|15|TRBJ2-3|NA
TGTGCCACCAGCCGGAGCGAGGGAGGCACAGATACGCAGTATTTT
CATSRSEGGTDTQYF
>NA|TRBV30|16|TRBJ2-5|TRBD2
TGTGCCTGGAGCTCCCTACTAGCGGGGGGGCCAGAGACCCAGTACTTC
CAWSSLLAGGPETQYF
>NA|TRBV9|15|TRBJ2-7|NA
TGTGCCAGCAGCGTAGATGGCGGGCTAGACTACGAGCAGTACTTC
CASSVDGGLDYEQYF
>once|TRBV19|16|TRBJ2-2|TRBD1
TGTGCCAGTAGCGGACAGGGGGCGAGGGTCACCGGGGAGCTGTTTTTT
CASSGQGARVTGELFF